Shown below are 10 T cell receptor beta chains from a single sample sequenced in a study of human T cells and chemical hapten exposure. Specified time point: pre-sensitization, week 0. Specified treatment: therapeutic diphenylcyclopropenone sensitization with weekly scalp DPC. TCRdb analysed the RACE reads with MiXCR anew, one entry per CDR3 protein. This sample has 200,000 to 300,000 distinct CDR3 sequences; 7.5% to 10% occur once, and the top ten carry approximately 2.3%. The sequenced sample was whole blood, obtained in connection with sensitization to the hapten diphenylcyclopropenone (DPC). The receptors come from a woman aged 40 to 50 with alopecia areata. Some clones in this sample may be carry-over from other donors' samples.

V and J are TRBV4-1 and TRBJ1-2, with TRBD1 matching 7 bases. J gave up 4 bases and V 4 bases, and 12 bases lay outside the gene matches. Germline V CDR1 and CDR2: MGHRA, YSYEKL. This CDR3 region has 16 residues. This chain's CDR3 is CASSPTPTGDSYGYTF. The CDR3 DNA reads TGCGCCAGCAGCCCGACTCCAACAGGGGACAGCTATGGCTACACCTTC.

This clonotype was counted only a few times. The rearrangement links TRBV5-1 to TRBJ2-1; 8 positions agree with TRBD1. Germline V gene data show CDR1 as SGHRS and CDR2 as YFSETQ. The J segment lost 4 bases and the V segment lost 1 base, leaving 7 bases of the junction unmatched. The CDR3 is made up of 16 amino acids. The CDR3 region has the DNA TGCGCCAGCAGCTTGACCGGGACAGGAGTTTACAATGAGCAGTTCTTC. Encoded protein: CASSLTGTGVYNEQFF.

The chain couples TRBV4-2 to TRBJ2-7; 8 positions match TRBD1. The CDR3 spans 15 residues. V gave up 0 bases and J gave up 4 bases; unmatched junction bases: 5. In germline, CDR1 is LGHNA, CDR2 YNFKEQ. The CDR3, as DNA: TGTGCCAGCAGCCAAGATTTGCAGGGGGCGTACGAGCAGTACTTC. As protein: CASSQDLQGAYEQYF.

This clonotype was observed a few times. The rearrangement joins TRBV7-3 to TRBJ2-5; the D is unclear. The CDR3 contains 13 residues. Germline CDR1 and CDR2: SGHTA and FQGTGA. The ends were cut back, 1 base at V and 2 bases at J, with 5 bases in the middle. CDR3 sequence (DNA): TGTGCCAGCAGCTTAAACGTGCAAGAGACCCAGTACTTC. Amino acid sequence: CASSLNVQETQYF.

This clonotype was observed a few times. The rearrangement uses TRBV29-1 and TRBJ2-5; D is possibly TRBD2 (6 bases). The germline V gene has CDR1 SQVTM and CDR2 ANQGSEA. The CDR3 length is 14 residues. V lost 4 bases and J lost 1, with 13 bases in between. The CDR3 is CSVATLSGQETQYF. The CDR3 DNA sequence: TGCAGCGTTGCGACACTTAGCGGCCAAGAGACCCAGTACTTC.

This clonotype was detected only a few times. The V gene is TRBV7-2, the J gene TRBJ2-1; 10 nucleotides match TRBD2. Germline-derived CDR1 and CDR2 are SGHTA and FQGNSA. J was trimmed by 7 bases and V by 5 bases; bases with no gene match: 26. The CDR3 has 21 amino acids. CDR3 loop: CASSGQGLRTPSGRRSNEQFF. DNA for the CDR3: TGTGCCAGCAGCGGTCAGGGGTTACGGACCCCTAGCGGGAGAAGGTCGAATGAGCAGTTCTTC.

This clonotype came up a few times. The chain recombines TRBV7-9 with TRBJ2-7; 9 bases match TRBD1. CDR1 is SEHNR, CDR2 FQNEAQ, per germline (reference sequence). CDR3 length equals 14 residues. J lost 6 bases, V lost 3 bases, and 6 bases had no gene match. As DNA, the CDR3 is TGTGCCAGCAGCTTTCCGGGACAGGGAGCCGAGCAGTACTTC. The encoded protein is CASSFPGQGAEQYF.

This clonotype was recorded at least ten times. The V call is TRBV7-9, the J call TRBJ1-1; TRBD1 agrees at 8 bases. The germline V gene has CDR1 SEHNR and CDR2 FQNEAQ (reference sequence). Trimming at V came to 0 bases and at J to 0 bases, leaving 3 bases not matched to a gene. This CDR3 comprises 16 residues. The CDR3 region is CASSLAQGALNTEAFF. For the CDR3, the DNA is TGTGCCAGCAGCTTAGCTCAGGGGGCTTTGAACACTGAAGCTTTCTTT.

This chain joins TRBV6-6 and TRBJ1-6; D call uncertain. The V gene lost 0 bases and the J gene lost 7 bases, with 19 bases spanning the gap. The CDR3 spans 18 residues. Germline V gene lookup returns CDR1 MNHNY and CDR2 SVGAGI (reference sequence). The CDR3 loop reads CASSYSSDIIVVNSPLHF. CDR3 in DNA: TGTGCCAGCAGTTACTCGAGTGATATAATAGTTGTGAATTCACCCCTCCACTTT.

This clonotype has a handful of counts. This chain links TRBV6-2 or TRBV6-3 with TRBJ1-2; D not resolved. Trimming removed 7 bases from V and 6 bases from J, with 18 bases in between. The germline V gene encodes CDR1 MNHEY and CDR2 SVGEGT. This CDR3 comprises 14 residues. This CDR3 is CASIHRTGFDGYTF. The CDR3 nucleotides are TGTGCCAGCATTCATAGAACGGGTTTCGATGGCTACACCTTC.